This TCR beta chain was identified during a study of CD8 T cells in ankylosing spondylitis. The study's findings and limits: Blood from ankylosing spondylitis patients appeared to carry a characteristic roughly 8-variant TCR beta motif.

TCRdb reprocessed the 5' RACE reads via MiXCR and lists one record per CDR3 protein. The sample gives 700,000 to 1,000,000 distinct CDR3 sequences, about 11% of which show up once; approximately 0.46% is in the top ten. Germline V gene lookup returns CDR1 DFQATT and CDR2 SNEGSKA (reference sequence). The V end was cut by 6 bases, the J end by 4 bases, with 16 bases between. CDR3 length equals 14 residues. This clonotype was seen repeatedly, ten times or more. Its cognate antigen is unknown. Sequenced input: blood, either unsorted or a sorted T cell fraction (not recorded which). The receptor was derived from a male donor with ankylosing spondylitis. The chain has TRBV20-1 and TRBJ1-5; D remains ambiguous. CDR3 protein: CSAHLSGPNQPQHF. For the CDR3, the DNA is TGCAGTGCACACCTCTCGGGCCCAAATCAGCCCCAGCATTTT.